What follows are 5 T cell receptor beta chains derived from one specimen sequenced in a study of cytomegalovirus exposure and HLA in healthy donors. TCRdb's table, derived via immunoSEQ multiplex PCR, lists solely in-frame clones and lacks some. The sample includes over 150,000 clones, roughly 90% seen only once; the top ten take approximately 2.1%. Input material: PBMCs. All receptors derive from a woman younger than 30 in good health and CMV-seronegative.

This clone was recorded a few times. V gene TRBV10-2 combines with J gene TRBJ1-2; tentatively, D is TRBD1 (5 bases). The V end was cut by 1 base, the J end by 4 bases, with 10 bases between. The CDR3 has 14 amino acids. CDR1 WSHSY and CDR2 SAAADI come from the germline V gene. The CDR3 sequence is CASSELSRAYGYTF. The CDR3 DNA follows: TGCGCCAGCAGTGAGTTAAGCAGGGCCTATGGCTACACCTTC.

The CDR3 reads CASSWGLAGDLTGTDTQYF. The CDR3 DNA reads as TGTGCCAGCAGCTGGGGGCTAGCGGGAGACTTGACAGGCACAGATACGCAGTATTTT. This chain joins TRBV7-6 and TRBJ2-3; TRBD2 matches at 10 bases. Germline V lookup: CDR1 SGHVS, CDR2 FNYEAQ. This CDR3 has 19 residues. The J segment lost 1 base and the V segment lost 4 bases, leaving 14 bases of the junction unmatched.

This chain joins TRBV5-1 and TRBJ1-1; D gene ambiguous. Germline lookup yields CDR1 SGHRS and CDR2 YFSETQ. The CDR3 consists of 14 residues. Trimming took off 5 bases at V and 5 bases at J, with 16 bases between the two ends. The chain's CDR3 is CASSLLGGRTEAFF. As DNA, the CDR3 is TGCGCCAGCAGTCTTCTCGGCGGGAGGACTGAAGCTTTCTTT.

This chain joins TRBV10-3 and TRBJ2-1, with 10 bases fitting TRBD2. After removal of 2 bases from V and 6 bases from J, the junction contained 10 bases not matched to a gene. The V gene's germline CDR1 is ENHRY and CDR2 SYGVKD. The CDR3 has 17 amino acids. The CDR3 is CAISEPPLAGEVNEQFF. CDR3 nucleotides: TGTGCCATCAGTGAGCCCCCCCTAGCGGGAGAGGTCAATGAGCAGTTCTTC.

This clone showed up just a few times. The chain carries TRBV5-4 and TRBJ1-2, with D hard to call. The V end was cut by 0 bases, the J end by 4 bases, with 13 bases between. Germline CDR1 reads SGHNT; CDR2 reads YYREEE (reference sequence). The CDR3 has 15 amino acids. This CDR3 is CASSLGAVTTYGYTF. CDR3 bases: TGTGCCAGCAGCTTGGGTGCAGTCACTACCTATGGCTACACCTTC.